A selection of T cell receptor beta chains follows, all from one sample in a study of PD-L1 blockade in urothelial cancer. Assay: immunoSEQ multiplex PCR; the TCRdb copy retains only in-frame clones and omits some. The table records 86,000 or so clones, 70% to 90% of them present only once. The sample consisted of PBMCs, taken around atezolizumab (anti-PD-L1) treatment. These receptors came from a man in his 60s with urothelial cancer. Each CDR3 is given with its conserved first and last residue. The D gene is left open where the match is weak. Expanded clones are given a class, and other clones once, few, many or no size at all.

v_gene	d_gene	abundance	len	j_gene	CDR3aa	CDR3nt
TRBV10-1	-	-	13	TRBJ1-2	CASSEMRHYGYTF	TGCGCCAGCAGTGAGATGAGACATTATGGCTACACCTTC
TRBV30	-	-	15	TRBJ2-3	CAWSVFGGYTDTQYF	TGTGCCTGGAGTGTATTTGGGGGGTACACAGATACGCAGTATTTT
TRBV10-3	TRBD1	-	16	TRBJ2-6	CAITGQGRSGANVLTF	TGTGCCATCACCGGACAGGGCCGCTCTGGGGCCAACGTCCTGACTTTC
TRBV19	-	few	12	TRBJ2-7	CASSSQDYEQYF	TGTGCCAGTAGTAGCCAGGACTACGAGCAGTACTTC
TRBV19	-	-	13	TRBJ2-5	CASSINGGETQYF	TGTGCCAGTAGTATCAATGGAGGAGAGACCCAGTACTTC
TRBV7-2	-	-	16	TRBJ2-7	CASSSPTLAHTYEQYF	TGTGCCAGCAGCTCACCGACCCTAGCTCATACCTACGAGCAGTACTTC
TRBV7-9	TRBD1	-	14	TRBJ2-7	CASSFRTGIYEQYF	TGTGCCAGCAGCTTCCGGACAGGGATCTACGAGCAGTACTTC
TRBV9	TRBD1	-	15	TRBJ2-1	CASSVERTGRDEQFF	TGTGCCAGCAGCGTAGAAAGGACAGGGCGCGATGAGCAGTTCTTC
TRBV4-1	-	-	16	TRBJ1-1	CASSQVRGRGNTEAFF	TGCGCCAGCAGCCAAGTTAGGGGCAGGGGGAACACTGAAGCTTTCTTT
TRBV5-1	-	once	15	TRBJ2-3	CASSLLSQGPDTQYF	TGCGCCAGCAGCTTGTTGAGCCAGGGTCCAGATACGCAGTATTTT
TRBV11-2	-	-	14	TRBJ1-1	CASSLRAGVSEAFF	TGTGCCAGCAGCTTAAGGGCAGGGGTTTCTGAAGCTTTCTTT
TRBV27	TRBD1	-	15	TRBJ1-5	CASSSGQAPNQPQHF	TGTGCCAGCAGTTCTGGACAGGCTCCCAATCAGCCCCAGCATTTT